This TCR beta chain appears in the sequencing data of a study of siplizumab effects on memory and regulatory T cells. Findings and caveats of the study: Naive T cells looked more diverse than memory cells and looked like major alloresponse contributors.

CDR3 length equals 13 residues. Trimming stripped 7 bases from V and 2 bases from J, with 11 bases between. Germline V CDR1 and CDR2: MNHNS, SASEGT. Data came from immunoSEQ multiplex PCR; TCRdb stores just in-frame clones and leaves some out. The table records about 110,000 clones, 90% to 95% of them present only once. Comment on this clone: As yet, its antigen is unknown.

The chain is built from TRBV6-1 and TRBJ2-5; a possible D gene is TRBD2 (5 bases). The sample taken for sequencing was CD4+ T cells sorted from blood. This sequence was found in a human donor in good health. The CDR3: CASINRGQETQYF. The DNA for the CDR3 is TGTGCCAGCATTAACCGGGGACAAGAGACCCAGTACTTC.